The rows below give T cell receptor beta chains drawn from one sample of a study of blood T cell repertoires in COVID-19. The table came from immunoSEQ multiplex PCR; TCRdb's copy has only in-frame clones and leaves some out. The sample holds roughly 250,000 clones, 80% to 90% seen once. Sequencing used PBMCs or T cells enriched from blood (not recorded which). The source of these receptors is a woman in her forties or fifties who had recovered from COVID-19. Each CDR3 is given with its conserved first and last residue. A D gene is named only where the DNA matches it firmly. The size field is filled for only some rows; it gives once, few, many or a size class.

clone size	V gene	J gene	D gene	CDR3 protein	CDR3 DNA
-	TRBV27	TRBJ2-7	TRBD1	CASSSTTGGESYEQYF	TGTGCCAGCAGTTCGACCACAGGGGGAGAGTCCTACGAGCAGTACTTC
-	TRBV5-6	TRBJ1-1	TRBD1	CASSFKVGQTNTEAFF	TGTGCCAGCAGTTTTAAGGTGGGACAGACGAACACTGAAGCTTTCTTT
-	TRBV7-6	TRBJ2-1	TRBD1	CASSPGQGIDEQFF	TGTGCCAGCAGCCCGGGACAGGGTATCGATGAGCAGTTCTTC
-	TRBV27	TRBJ2-1	TRBD2	CASRWEGRSYNEQFF	TGTGCCAGCAGGTGGGAGGGCCGCTCCTACAATGAGCAGTTCTTC
once	TRBV7-2	TRBJ1-1	TRBD1	CASSLSDRVTEAFF	TGTGCCAGCAGCTTAAGCGACAGGGTCACTGAAGCTTTCTTT
-	TRBV28	TRBJ2-1	-	CASRPQGWAYNEQFF	TGTGCCAGCAGGCCTCAGGGTTGGGCATACAATGAGCAGTTCTTC
-	TRBV6-5	TRBJ2-2	-	CASTDKNTGELFF	TGTGCCAGCACAGACAAGAACACCGGGGAGCTGTTTTTT
-	TRBV9	TRBJ1-3	TRBD1	CASSAIPTGAGNTIYF	TGTGCCAGCAGCGCGATTCCGACAGGGGCTGGAAACACCATATATTTT
-	TRBV6-5	TRBJ2-1	TRBD2	CASSYRTSGSYEQFF	TGTGCCAGCAGTTACAGGACTAGCGGGAGTTATGAGCAGTTCTTC
-	TRBV20-1	TRBJ1-6	-	CSATEDRHSPLHF	TGCAGTGCTACTGAGGACAGACATTCACCCCTCCACTTT
-	TRBV7-9	TRBJ1-4	-	CASSPQRGREKLFF	TGTGCCAGCAGCCCGCAAAGGGGAAGAGAAAAACTGTTTTTT
-	TRBV28	TRBJ1-5	TRBD1	CASSGGGTAYSNQPQHF	TGTGCCAGCAGTGGTGGGGGGACAGCTTATAGCAATCAGCCCCAGCATTTT
-	TRBV3-1/TRBV3-2	TRBJ2-7	TRBD1	CASSRRQGMRDEQYF	TGTGCCAGCAGCCGTCGACAGGGAATGAGGGACGAGCAGTACTTC
-	TRBV4-1	TRBJ2-7	TRBD2	CASSRLAGEYEQYF	TGTGCCAGCAGCCGACTAGCGGGGGAATACGAGCAGTACTTC
-	TRBV5-4	TRBJ2-3	-	CAIPEGSTDTQYF	TGTGCCATACCTGAGGGAAGCACAGATACGCAGTATTTT
-	TRBV11-2	TRBJ2-3	TRBD2	CASSLGAGTTDTQYF	TGTGCCAGCAGCTTGGGAGCGGGAACCACAGATACGCAGTATTTT
-	TRBV29-1	TRBJ2-7	TRBD1	CSVEDRKGRGRTYEQYF	TGCAGCGTTGAAGATAGAAAAGGCAGGGGGAGAACCTACGAGCAGTACTTC
-	TRBV5-1	TRBJ2-5	TRBD2	CASSPGLAGGPGETQYF	TGCGCCAGCAGCCCGGGACTAGCGGGAGGGCCTGGGGAGACCCAGTACTTC
-	TRBV11-2	TRBJ2-7	-	CASSLVGSEQYF	TGTGCCAGCAGCTTAGTGGGCTCCGAGCAGTACTTC
-	TRBV28	TRBJ2-1	TRBD2	CASSLAGGPYNEQFF	TGTGCCAGCAGTTTAGCGGGAGGACCCTACAATGAGCAGTTCTTC
-	TRBV19	TRBJ1-6	-	CASSGGVPNSPLHF	TGTGCCAGTAGTGGCGGGGTTCCCAATTCACCCCTCCACTTT
-	TRBV4-2	TRBJ2-7	-	CASSQDRVYEQYF	TGTGCCAGCAGCCAAGATCGCGTGTACGAGCAGTACTTC
-	TRBV29-1	TRBJ1-4	-	CSALGEANEKLFF	TGCAGCGCCCTGGGGGAGGCTAATGAAAAACTGTTTTTT
-	TRBV19	TRBJ2-1	-	CASSYFQGEAVQFF	TGTGCCAGTAGTTACTTCCAGGGGGAGGCTGTGCAGTTCTTC
-	TRBV2	TRBJ2-5	-	CASSDGKTQYF	TGTGCCAGCAGTGACGGGAAGACCCAGTACTTC
-	TRBV5-1	TRBJ1-2	-	CASSLAEGWGYTF	TGCGCCAGCAGCTTGGCCGAGGGATGGGGCTACACCTTC
-	TRBV5-4	TRBJ1-1	TRBD1	CASSDGTDTEAFF	TGTGCCAGCAGCGACGGGACAGACACTGAAGCTTTCTTT
-	TRBV28	TRBJ1-1	-	CASSLRGNTEAFF	TGTGCCAGCAGTTTGCGGGGGAACACTGAAGCTTTCTTT
-	TRBV28	TRBJ2-7	TRBD2	CASSTGLAGEWGSYEQYF	TGTGCCAGCAGCACGGGACTAGCGGGAGAGTGGGGCTCCTACGAGCAGTACTTC
-	TRBV28	TRBJ2-3	-	CASSLWDLTVPDTQYF	TGTGCCAGCAGTTTATGGGACTTGACGGTTCCAGATACGCAGTATTTT